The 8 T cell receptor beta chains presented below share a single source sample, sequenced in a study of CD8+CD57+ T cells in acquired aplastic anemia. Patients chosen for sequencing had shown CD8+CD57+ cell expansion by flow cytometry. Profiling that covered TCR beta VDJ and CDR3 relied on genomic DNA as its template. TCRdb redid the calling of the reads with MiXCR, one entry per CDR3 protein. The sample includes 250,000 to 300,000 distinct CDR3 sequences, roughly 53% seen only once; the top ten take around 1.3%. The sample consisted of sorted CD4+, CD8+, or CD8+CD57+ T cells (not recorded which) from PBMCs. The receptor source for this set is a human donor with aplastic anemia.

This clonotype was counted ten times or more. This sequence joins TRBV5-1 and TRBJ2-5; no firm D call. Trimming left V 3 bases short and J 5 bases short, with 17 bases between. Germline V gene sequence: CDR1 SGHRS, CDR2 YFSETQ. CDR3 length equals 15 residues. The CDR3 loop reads CASSWQDGFEETQYF. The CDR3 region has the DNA TGCGCCAGCAGCTGGCAGGACGGGTTTGAGGAGACCCAGTACTTC. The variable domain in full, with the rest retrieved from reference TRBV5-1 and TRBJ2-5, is KAGVTQTPRYLIKTRGQQVTLSCSPISGHRSVSWYQQTPGQGLQFLFEYFSETQRNKGNFPGRFSGRQFSNSRSEMNVSTLELGDSALYLCASSWQDGFEETQYFGPGTRLLVL.

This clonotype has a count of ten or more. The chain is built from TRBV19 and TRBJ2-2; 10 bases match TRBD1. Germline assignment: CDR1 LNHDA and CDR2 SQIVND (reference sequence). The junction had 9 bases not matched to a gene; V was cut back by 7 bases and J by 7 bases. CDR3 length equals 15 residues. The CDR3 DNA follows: TGTGCCAGTAAGGCAGGACAGGGGGGGGTCGGGGAGCTGTTTTTT. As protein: CASKAGQGGVGELFF.

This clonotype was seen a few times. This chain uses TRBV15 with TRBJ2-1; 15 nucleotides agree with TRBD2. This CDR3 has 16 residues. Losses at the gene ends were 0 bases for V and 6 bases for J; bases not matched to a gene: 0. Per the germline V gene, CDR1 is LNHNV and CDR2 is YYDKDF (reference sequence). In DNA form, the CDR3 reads TGTGCCACCAGCAGAGAGGGACTAGCGGGGGGCAATGAGCAGTTCTTC. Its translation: CATSREGLAGGNEQFF.

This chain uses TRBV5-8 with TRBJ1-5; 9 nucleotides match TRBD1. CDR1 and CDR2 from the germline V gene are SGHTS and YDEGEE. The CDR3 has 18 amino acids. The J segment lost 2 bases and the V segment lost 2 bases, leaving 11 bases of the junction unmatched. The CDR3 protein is CASSFWTGVFSGNQPQHF. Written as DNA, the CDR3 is TGTGCCAGCAGCTTCTGGACAGGGGTCTTCTCCGGCAATCAGCCCCAGCATTTT.

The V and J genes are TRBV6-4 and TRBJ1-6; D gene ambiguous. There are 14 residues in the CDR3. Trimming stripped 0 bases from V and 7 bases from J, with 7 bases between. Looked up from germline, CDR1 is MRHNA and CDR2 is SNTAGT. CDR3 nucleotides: TGTGCCAGCAGTGACTCGGCGGGGAATTCACCCCTCCACTTT. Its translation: CASSDSAGNSPLHF.

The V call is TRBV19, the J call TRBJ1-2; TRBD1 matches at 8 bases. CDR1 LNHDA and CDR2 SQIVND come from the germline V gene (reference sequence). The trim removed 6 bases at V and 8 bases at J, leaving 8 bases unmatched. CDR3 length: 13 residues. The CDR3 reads CASSQGASGGYTF. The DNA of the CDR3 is TGTGCCAGTAGCCAGGGGGCTTCAGGCGGCTACACCTTC.

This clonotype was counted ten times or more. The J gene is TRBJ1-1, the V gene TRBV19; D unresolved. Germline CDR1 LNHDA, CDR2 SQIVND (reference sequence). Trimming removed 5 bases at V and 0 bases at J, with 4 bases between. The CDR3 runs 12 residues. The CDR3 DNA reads TGTGCCAGTAGTTTTATGAACACTGAAGCTTTCTTT. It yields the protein CASSFMNTEAFF.

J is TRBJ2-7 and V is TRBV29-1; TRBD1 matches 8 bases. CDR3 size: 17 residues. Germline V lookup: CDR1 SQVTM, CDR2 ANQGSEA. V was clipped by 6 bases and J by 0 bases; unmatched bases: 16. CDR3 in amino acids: CSVVHPEGQVSSYEQYF. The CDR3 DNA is TGCAGCGTCGTCCACCCCGAGGGACAGGTGAGCTCCTACGAGCAGTACTTC.